The 15 T cell receptor beta chains below all came from one sample that was sequenced in a study of blood T cell repertoires in COVID-19. Only in-frame clones appear in the TCRdb table, and some are missing; sequencing was by immunoSEQ multiplex PCR. Of 30,000 to 40,000 clones listed, over 70% are singletons. The sample comprised peripheral blood. The origin of the receptors is an older man with COVID-19, enrolled during active disease.

This clone was observed a few times. The chain combines TRBV3-1 (or the pseudogene TRBV3-2) with TRBJ1-3, with TRBD1 as a possible D gene (6 bases). Germline CDR1 and CDR2: LGHDT and YNNKEL (reference sequence). This CDR3 has 14 amino acids. V was cut by 1 base and J by 5 bases, with 9 bases left in between. The DNA for the CDR3 is TGTGCCAGCAGCCAAGTAGGACAGAGAAACACCATATATTTT. Encoded protein: CASSQVGQRNTIYF.

This chain connects TRBV28 to TRBJ1-2; 7 bases fit TRBD1. CDR3 length: 15 amino acids. The germline V gene encodes CDR1 MDHEN and CDR2 SYDVKM. V shed 4 bases and J 2 bases; nucleotides not matched to a gene: 7. The CDR3 nucleotides read TGTGCCAGCAGTTCCTCGACAGGGAAAAACTATGGCTACACCTTC. Protein product: CASSSSTGKNYGYTF.

This clone was detected once. The gene calls are TRBV5-4 and TRBJ2-7; no reliable D call. V was shortened by 1 base and J by 6 bases, with 8 bases between the two germline ends. The CDR3 is 12 residues long. Germline-derived CDR1 and CDR2 are SGHNT and YYREEE (reference sequence). DNA for the CDR3: TGTGCCAGCAGCTTGTATACGAGCGAGCAGTACTTC. Translation gives CASSLYTSEQYF.

This clone came up once. The chain links TRBV5-6 to TRBJ1-5; tentative D call: TRBD1 (6 bases). Trimming removed 1 base from V and 8 bases from J, with 19 bases in between. The CDR3 has 16 residues. Germline V gene sequence: CDR1 SGHDT, CDR2 YYEEEE. In DNA, the CDR3 is TGTGCCAGCAGCTTGATGGGGACACGTTCGGTGGAGCCCCAGCATTTT. Protein product: CASSLMGTRSVEPQHF. The entire variable domain, with the rest obtained from reference TRBV5-6 and TRBJ1-5, is as follows: DAGVTQSPTHLIKTRGQQVTLRCSPKSGHDTVSWYQQALGQGPQFIFQYYEEEERQRGNFPDRFSGHQFPNYSSELNVNALLLGDSALYLCASSLMGTRSVEPQHFGDGTRLSIL.

The V gene is TRBV5-8, the J gene TRBJ1-1; 8 nucleotides align to TRBD1. The CDR3 loop spans 16 amino acids. The germline V gene encodes CDR1 SGHTS and CDR2 YDEGEE. Trimming at V came to 3 bases and at J to 5 bases, leaving 12 bases not matched to a gene. CDR3 DNA sequence: TGTGCCAGCAGCTCCGGGACAGGACTTCGGGGGACTGAAGCTTTCTTT. Amino acids: CASSSGTGLRGTEAFF. The variable domain in full, with the rest retrieved from reference TRBV5-8 and TRBJ1-1, is EAGVTQSPTHLIKTRGQQATLRCSPISGHTSVYWYQQALGLGLQFLLWYDEGEERNRGNFPPRFSGRQFPNYSSELNVNALELEDSALYLCASSSGTGLRGTEAFFGQGTRLTVV.

The V call is TRBV5-1, the J call TRBJ2-1; possibly TRBD2 for D (5 bases). Per the germline V gene, CDR1 is SGHRS and CDR2 is YFSETQ. Deletions cut 6 bases from V and 6 bases from J, with 22 bases between. The CDR3 has 16 residues. CDR3 in amino acids: CASIIAPGGGGNEQFF. The DNA for the CDR3 is TGCGCCAGCATCATCGCCCCCGGAGGTGGTGGCAATGAGCAGTTCTTC.

The rearrangement joins TRBV28 to TRBJ1-1, with D perhaps TRBD1 (6 bases). Germline V gene data show CDR1 as MDHEN and CDR2 as SYDVKM. Trimming took off 2 bases at V and 8 bases at J, with 15 bases between the two ends. The CDR3 consists of 14 residues. CDR3 amino acids: CASSLDGTRREAFF. The CDR3 DNA follows: TGTGCCAGCAGTTTAGACGGGACACGGAGGGAAGCTTTCTTT.

This chain connects TRBV18 to TRBJ1-5, with TRBD1 identical over 7 bases. The germline CDR1 and CDR2 sequences are KGHSH and LQKENI. There are 14 residues in the CDR3. The trim removed 4 bases at V and 4 bases at J, leaving 4 bases unmatched. As DNA, the CDR3 is TGTGCCAGCTCACTTGGACAGGTTAATCAGCCCCAGCATTTT. It codes for CASSLGQVNQPQHF.

The V and J genes are TRBV30 and TRBJ2-7; 12 positions agree with TRBD1. This CDR3 region has 15 residues. From germline, CDR1 is GTSNPN and CDR2 SVGIG (reference sequence). J lost 6 bases, V lost 2 bases, and 8 bases had no gene match. CDR3 DNA: TGTGCCTGGAGTCGCGCCGGGACAGGGGGCTCCGAGCAGTACTTC. Translation gives CAWSRAGTGGSEQYF.

The CDR3 DNA sequence: TGTGCCAGCAGTTTTGTAGTCGTAGATGCCTACGAGCAGTACTTC. Protein product: CASSFVVVDAYEQYF. The chain links TRBV28 to TRBJ2-7; D is uncertain. The CDR3 spans 15 residues. Germline loops: CDR1 MDHEN, CDR2 SYDVKM. V dropped 3 bases and J dropped 2 bases, with 14 bases sitting between them.

The rearrangement joins TRBV3-1 (or the pseudogene TRBV3-2) to TRBJ1-6; 7 bases are a match to TRBD1. Germline V gene lookup returns CDR1 LGHDT and CDR2 YNNKEL (reference sequence). Unmatched junction bases numbered 11, after V lost 4 bases and J lost 17 bases. There are 13 residues in the CDR3. As DNA, the CDR3 is TGTGCCAGCAGCCGACAGGGCGCGGACCGGGTCCACTTT. Protein product: CASSRQGADRVHF.

V gene TRBV7-3 combines with J gene TRBJ1-1, with 7 bases lining up with TRBD1. This CDR3 has 14 amino acids. J was trimmed by 1 base and V by 2 bases; bases with no gene match: 1. Germline V gene sequence: CDR1 SGHTA, CDR2 FQGTGA. The CDR3 nucleotides read TGTGCCAGCAGCTTACGGGACAGGAACACTGAAGCTTTCTTT. Its translation is CASSLRDRNTEAFF.

The V call is TRBV20-1, the J call TRBJ2-1, with 13 bases aligning to TRBD2. V shed 3 bases, J shed 7 bases, and the junction held 6 bases outside the gene matches. The CDR3 extends over 15 amino acids. The V gene's germline CDR1 is DFQATT and CDR2 SNEGSKA (reference sequence). The CDR3 DNA follows: TGCAGTGCTAGTCGGACTAGCGGGAGTGGGAATGAGCAGTTCTTC. Its translation is CSASRTSGSGNEQFF.

The count of this clone is one. The rearrangement uses TRBV9 and TRBJ2-3; 10 positions agree with TRBD2. Germline V lookup: CDR1 SGDLS, CDR2 YYNGEE. The CDR3 covers 17 residues. V lost 0 bases and J lost 4; bases outside the gene matches: 8. CDR3 amino acids: CASSVAPAGGLADTQYF. The CDR3 DNA is TGTGCCAGCAGCGTAGCCCCAGCGGGAGGGCTCGCAGATACGCAGTATTTT.

The V and J genes are TRBV7-8 and TRBJ2-6; perhaps TRBD2 as D (5 bases). Germline V gene sequence: CDR1 SGHVS, CDR2 FQNEAQ. CDR3 size: 16 residues. Deletions cut 1 base from V and 0 bases from J, with 7 bases between. CDR3 in DNA: TGTGCCAGCAGCTTAGAACTAGGCTCTGGGGCCAACGTCCTGACTTTC. The encoded protein is CASSLELGSGANVLTF.